The present T cell receptor (beta chain) was sequenced within a study of human T cells and chemical hapten exposure. On the study more broadly: A 2 cm by 2 cm inner upper arm patch received 2% DPC for sensitization. TCR yield per sample varied, mainly due to pooled library volumes. Study-wide results and limits: TCRs whose frequency exceeded 1 in 1000 remained the same following DPC sensitization.

Time point reported: pre-sensitization, week 0. The treatment is: therapeutic diphenylcyclopropenone sensitization with weekly scalp DPC. Original handling: Per sample, the median was about 95,000 TCRs, with values from 23,224 to 690,600. TCRdb processed the RACE reads anew with MiXCR; each CDR3 protein has one entry. Here the V and J calls rest on TCRdb's processing, not on the authors' analysis. The table records more than 80,000 distinct CDR3 sequences, roughly 12% of them present only once. To note about this clonotype: Its antigen is currently unknown.

Trimming took off 3 bases at V and 0 bases at J, with 8 bases between the two ends. The CDR3 runs to 15 residues. CDR1 and CDR2 from the germline V gene are MGHRA and YSYEKL. The origin of this receptor is a woman aged 45-60 years with alopecia areata. Some clones in this sample may be carry-over from other donors' samples. The sequences come from whole blood, collected in connection with sensitization to the hapten diphenylcyclopropenone (DPC). This rearrangement joins TRBV4-1 to TRBJ2-2, with D hard to call. The CDR3, as DNA: TGCGCCAGCAGCCACAGAGGCTCGAACACCGGGGAGCTGTTTTTT. Translated: CASSHRGSNTGELFF.